What follows are 18 T cell receptor beta chains derived from one specimen sequenced in a study of early T cells in non-severe SARS-CoV-2 infection. TCRdb processed the 5' RACE reads anew with MiXCR; each CDR3 protein has one entry. The table shows tens of thousands of distinct CDR3 sequences, with over 9.5% occurring only once. The source material was whole blood, sampled at baseline. Receptors were obtained from an adult who was a healthcare worker with PCR-confirmed SARS-CoV-2 infection or an uninfected control (not recorded which).

The gene calls are TRBV24-1 and TRBJ2-3; D gene unclear. This CDR3 contains 12 residues. Germline V gene lookup returns CDR1 KGHDR and CDR2 SFDVKD. V dropped 9 bases and J dropped 2 bases, with 8 bases sitting between them. CDR3 nucleotide sequence: TGTGCCACCGGCAGAGACACAGATACGCAGTATTTT. Amino acids: CATGRDTDTQYF.

This clonotype was counted a few times. J is TRBJ1-1 and V is TRBV20-1; 9 positions agree with TRBD1. Trimming took 6 bases from V and 5 from J; bases not matched to a gene: 10. Germline V CDR1 and CDR2: DFQATT, SNEGSKA (reference sequence). This CDR3 is built from 14 residues. The CDR3 loop is CSALTGGELTEAFF. The CDR3 DNA reads as TGCAGTGCCCTTACAGGGGGCGAATTGACTGAAGCTTTCTTT.

This clonotype appeared many times. The chain recombines TRBV5-5 with TRBJ2-7, with D perhaps given as TRBD1 or TRBD2 (5 bases each). The CDR3 contains 14 residues. V dropped 0 bases and J dropped 6 bases, with 13 bases sitting between them. Germline values: CDR1 SGHKS, CDR2 YYEKEE (reference sequence). The CDR3 nucleotides are TGTGCCAGCAGCTTGGCCGGGACCGTCCGCGAGCAGTACTTC. Protein sequence: CASSLAGTVREQYF.

The chain is built from TRBV7-2 and TRBJ2-3; maybe TRBD1 (6 bases). The CDR3 loop spans 15 amino acids. V lost 0 bases, J lost 0 bases, and 7 bases lay in between. Germline lookup yields CDR1 SGHTA and CDR2 FQGNSA. Here the CDR3 DNA reads TGTGCCAGCAGCTTAGCGGGGGCAAGCACAGATACGCAGTATTTT. Residues: CASSLAGASTDTQYF.

This clonotype was counted a single time. The chain uses TRBV6-2 or TRBV6-3 and TRBJ2-1, with 9 bases that match TRBD2. The CDR3 runs 17 residues. With 0 bases clipped from V and 3 bases from J, the junction kept 6 bases outside the gene matches. CDR1 and CDR2 from the germline V gene are MNHEY and SVGEGT. CDR3 bases: TGTGCCAGCAGTTACTCGATTTGGCGGGAGGGCTACAATGAGCAGTTCTTC. Protein: CASSYSIWREGYNEQFF.

The gene calls are TRBV30 and TRBJ2-1, with TRBD2 matching 8 bases. V trimming: 5 bases; J trimming: 1 base; junction bases outside the gene matches: 31. CDR1 and CDR2 (germline): GTSNPN, SVGIG (reference sequence). The CDR3 consists of 23 residues. The CDR3 DNA follows: TGTGCCTGGGCCCCCGGTACAAGGGGCGGACTAGCCGGGAGCTTAGCTTCCTACAATGAGCAGTTCTTC. Encoded protein: CAWAPGTRGGLAGSLASYNEQFF.

This clonotype turned up a few times. J is TRBJ1-1 and V is TRBV3-1; TRBD1 aligns across 7 bases. CDR3 size: 14 residues. The germline V gene has CDR1 LGHDT and CDR2 YNNKEL (reference sequence). V lost 2 bases, J lost 3 bases, and 3 bases stayed unmatched. DNA for the CDR3: TGTGCCAGCAGCCAACAGGGGGTGTACACTGAAGCTTTCTTT. Translated: CASSQQGVYTEAFF. The whole variable domain, remainder taken from reference TRBV3-1 and TRBJ1-1, is DTAVSQTPKYLVTQMGNDKSIKCEQNLGHDTMYWYKQDSKKFLKIMFSYNNKELIINETVPNRFSPKSPDKAHLNLHINSLELGDSAVYFCASSQQGVYTEAFFGQGTRLTVV.

This clonotype has only a few counts. The rearrangement links TRBV20-1 to TRBJ2-1; 7 bases are a match to TRBD2. V lost 4 bases and J lost 3; bases outside the gene matches: 9. Germline CDR1 and CDR2: DFQATT and SNEGSKA (reference sequence). There are 15 residues in the CDR3. DNA of the CDR3: TGCAGTGCTACGGGATCTAGCGGAAACTACAATGAGCAGTTCTTC. Protein product: CSATGSSGNYNEQFF.

The chain employs TRBV11-3 and TRBJ2-1; 10 nucleotides match TRBD1. The ends lost 4 bases at V and 8 bases at J; junction bases unmatched: 5. Germline CDR1 SGHNT, CDR2 YENEEA. The CDR3 has 14 residues. CDR3 in DNA: TGTGCCAGCAGCTCGGGACAGGGGTTAGATGAGCAGTTCTTC. Translation gives CASSSGQGLDEQFF.

V gene TRBV14 combines with J gene TRBJ2-1; the D gene could be TRBD1 or TRBD2 (5 bases each). V was clipped by 4 bases and J by 10 bases, with 14 bases between them. CDR3 length: 13 residues. Germline V gene sequence: CDR1 SGHDN, CDR2 FVKESK. Here the CDR3 DNA reads TGTGCCAGCAGCCGATTCGCCGGGGACGAGCAGTTCTTC. Translated: CASSRFAGDEQFF. Full variable domain (remainder filled in from reference TRBV14 and TRBJ2-1): EAGVTQFPSHSVIEKGQTVTLRCDPISGHDNLYWYRRVMGKEIKFLLHFVKESKQDESGMPNNRFLAERTGGTYSTLKVQPAELEDSGVYFCASSRFAGDEQFFGPGTRLTVL.

In its sample, this clonotype was seen a few times. The chain employs TRBV28 and TRBJ1-2; D may be TRBD1 (6 bases). The germline V gene encodes CDR1 MDHEN and CDR2 SYDVKM. Trimming took 2 bases from V and 4 from J, leaving 11 bases between them. The CDR3 contains 14 residues. The CDR3 bases are TGTGCCAGCAGTTTAGGGGGGCTTAGCTATGGCTACACCTTC. Residues: CASSLGGLSYGYTF.

This clonotype was observed a few times. The CDR3 reads CASSPSVGSYEQYF. CDR3 DNA: TGTGCCAGCAGCCCCTCTGTAGGCTCCTACGAGCAGTACTTC. The chain joins TRBV16 to TRBJ2-7; D is unclear. CDR3 length: 14 amino acids. CDR1 is KGHSY, CDR2 FQNENV, per germline. V was trimmed by 4 bases and J by 0 bases, leaving 10 bases between them.

In its sample, this clonotype was seen a few times. This chain links TRBV10-3 with TRBJ2-7; D remains ambiguous. The V end was cut by 6 bases, the J end by 3 bases, with 12 bases between. Germline CDR1 ENHRY, CDR2 SYGVKD. The CDR3 totals 13 residues. The CDR3 DNA follows: TGTGCCATCAGCCTTGACACTAACTACGAGCAGTACTTC. The encoded protein is CAISLDTNYEQYF.

The chain is built from TRBV7-3 and TRBJ2-3, with 7 nucleotides matching TRBD2. CDR1 is SGHTA, CDR2 FQGTGA, per germline. The junction had 7 bases not matched to a gene; V was cut back by 3 bases and J by 4 bases. The length of the CDR3 is 15 residues. The CDR3 region has the DNA TGTGCCAGCAGCTTCGGCGGGAGTATCTCAGATACGCAGTATTTT. This encodes CASSFGGSISDTQYF.

J is TRBJ2-7 and V is TRBV9; 11 nucleotides align to TRBD2. V dropped 4 bases and J dropped 4; count of bases not matched to a gene: 4. CDR3 length equals 14 residues. Germline V gene data show CDR1 as SGDLS and CDR2 as YYNGEE. CDR3 coding DNA: TGTGCCAGCAGCCCCGGGACTAGCGGATACGAGCAGTACTTC. Amino acid sequence: CASSPGTSGYEQYF. The full variable domain, its missing parts supplied by reference TRBV9 and TRBJ2-7, is DSGVTQTPKHLITATGQRVTLRCSPRSGDLSVYWYQQSLDQGLQFLIQYYNGEERAKGNILERFSAQQFPDLHSELNLSSLELGDSALYFCASSPGTSGYEQYFGPGTRLTVT.

This clonotype was detected many times. The chain recombines TRBV5-1 with TRBJ1-2; 11 positions match TRBD1. The CDR3 is 13 amino acids. CDR1 is SGHRS, CDR2 YFSETQ, per germline. The V segment lost 4 bases and the J segment 7 bases; nucleotides outside the gene matches: 3. CDR3 sequence reads: CASSIGTGGGYTF. In nucleotides, the CDR3 is TGCGCCAGCAGCATAGGGACAGGGGGTGGCTACACCTTC.

This clonotype turned up a few times. This chain connects TRBV6-4 to TRBJ2-1, with D possibly TRBD1 on 5 matching bases. Per germline, CDR1 MRHNA and CDR2 SNTAGT. This CDR3 is 13 amino acids long. V lost 5 bases, J lost 0 bases, and 5 bases lay in between. The CDR3 reads CASSQGSYNEQFF. The DNA for the CDR3 is TGTGCCAGCAGTCAGGGCTCCTACAATGAGCAGTTCTTC.

For the CDR3, the DNA is TGTGCCATCAGCGAGGCGGATCTGAACTATGGCTACACCTTC. Protein: CAISEADLNYGYTF. This chain uses TRBV10-3 with TRBJ1-2; no reliable D call. CDR3 size: 14 residues. Trimming removed 6 bases from V and 2 bases from J, with 13 bases in between. From germline, CDR1 is ENHRY and CDR2 SYGVKD.